The clone carrying this T cell receptor beta chain was recorded many times. Its antigen is still unknown. Amplification yielded TCR beta CDR3 regions, with RNA transcripts as the source. Initially, a first-round RT-PCR of the TCR CDR3 employed the HTBI primer set. TCRdb processed the multiplex PCR reads anew with MiXCR; each CDR3 protein has one entry. Of roughly 570,000 distinct CDR3 sequences listed, roughly 50% are singletons. If no ophthalmopathy progression occurred within 18 months, Graves' hyperthyroidism was stable. Patients aged 18 to 65 had newly diagnosed hyperthyroidism of under 2 months' duration. The data originate from a study of T cells in Graves' hyperthyroidism and ophthalmopathy. This CDR3 spans 15 amino acids. Germline CDR1 reads SEHNR; CDR2 reads FQNEAQ (reference sequence). The V end lost 5 bases, the J end lost 3 bases, and 11 bases lay between the germline ends. Study-level results: Most expanded thyroid clonotypes above 0.001 recurred in blood.

This TCR was sampled from a woman between 18 and 29 years old with Graves' hyperthyroidism. The V gene is TRBV7-9, the J gene TRBJ1-6, with D possibly TRBD1 on 5 matching bases. Sequencing was performed on peripheral blood or thyroid tissue (not recorded which). Here the CDR3 DNA reads TGTGCCAGCAGCAACCCGACAGTCTATAATTCACCCCTCCACTTT. Translated, it gives CASSNPTVYNSPLHF.